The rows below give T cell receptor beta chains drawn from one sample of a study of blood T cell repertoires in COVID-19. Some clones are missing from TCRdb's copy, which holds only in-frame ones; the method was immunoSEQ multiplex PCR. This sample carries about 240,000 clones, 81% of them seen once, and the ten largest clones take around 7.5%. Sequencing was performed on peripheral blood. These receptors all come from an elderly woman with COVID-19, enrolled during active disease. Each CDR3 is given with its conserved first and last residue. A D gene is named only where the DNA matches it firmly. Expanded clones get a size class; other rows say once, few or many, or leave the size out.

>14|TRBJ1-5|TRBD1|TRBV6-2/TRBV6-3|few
TGTGCCAGCAGTTCCAGGGGGCTAGGGCAGCCCCAGCATTTT
CASSSRGLGQPQHF
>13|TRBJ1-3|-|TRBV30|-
TGTGCCTGGAGTGTGTCTCCTGGAAACACCATATATTTT
CAWSVSPGNTIYF
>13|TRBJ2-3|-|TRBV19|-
TGTGCCAGTGCGACGGGTCACACAGATACGCAGTATTTT
CASATGHTDTQYF
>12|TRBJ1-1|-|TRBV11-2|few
TGTGCCAGCAGCTTAGGGCCCCGAGGGGCTTTCTTT
CASSLGPRGAFF
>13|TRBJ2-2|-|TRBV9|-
TGTGCCAGCAGTGAGGGTGCCGACGGGGAGCTGTTTTTT
CASSEGADGELFF
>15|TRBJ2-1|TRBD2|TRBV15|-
TGTGCCACCAGCAGAGATACTAGCGGGAGGCTTGAGCAGTTCTTC
CATSRDTSGRLEQFF
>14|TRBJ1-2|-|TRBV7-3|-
TGTGCCAGCAGCGCTCGGACCGGGGTCTATGGCTACACCTTC
CASSARTGVYGYTF
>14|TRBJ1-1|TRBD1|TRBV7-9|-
TGTGCCAGCAGCCGATCCGGGACAGGGGTTGTAGCTTTCTTT
CASSRSGTGVVAFF
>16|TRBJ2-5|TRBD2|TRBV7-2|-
TGTGCCAGCAGCAACGGACTAGCGGGAGGACGGGAGACCCAGTACTTC
CASSNGLAGGRETQYF
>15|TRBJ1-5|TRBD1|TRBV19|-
TGTGCCAGTAGTCCAACAGGGGGCGCCGGGCAGCCCCAGCATTTT
CASSPTGGAGQPQHF
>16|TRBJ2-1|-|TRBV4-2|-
TGTGCCAGCAGCCAAGGGGGCGCCGGCTCCTACAATGAGCAGTTCTTC
CASSQGGAGSYNEQFF
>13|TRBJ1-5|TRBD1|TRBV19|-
TGTGCCAGTAGGAGGACAGGGGACCAGCCCCAGCATTTT
CASRRTGDQPQHF
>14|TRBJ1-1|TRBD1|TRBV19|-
TGTGCCAGTAGTATACAGACAGGGAAGACTGAAGCTTTCTTT
CASSIQTGKTEAFF
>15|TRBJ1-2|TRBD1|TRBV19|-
TGTGCCAGTAGCCTCGGGACAGTTACTAACTATGGCTACACCTTC
CASSLGTVTNYGYTF
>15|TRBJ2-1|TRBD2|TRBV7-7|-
TGTGCTAGCAGCCCCTCGACGGGAGGAAGCAATGAGCAGTTCTTC
CASSPSTGGSNEQFF
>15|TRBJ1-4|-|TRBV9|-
TGTGCCAGCAGCACCCACCCAGCGGCTAATGAAAAACTGTTTTTT
CASSTHPAANEKLFF
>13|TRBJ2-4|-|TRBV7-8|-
TGTGCCAGCAGCTTAGGAGATCTGCTCATTCAGTACTTC
CASSLGDLLIQYF
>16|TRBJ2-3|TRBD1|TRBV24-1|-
TGTGCCACCAGTGATCCTAACAGGGGCCCCACAGATACGCAGTATTTT
CATSDPNRGPTDTQYF
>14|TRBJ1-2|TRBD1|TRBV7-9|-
TGTGCCAGCAGCCCGACAGGGCCTAACTATGGCTACACCTTC
CASSPTGPNYGYTF
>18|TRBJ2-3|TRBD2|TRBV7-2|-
TGTGCCAGCAGCAGCCGACTAGCGGGGGAAGTAGGAGGAGATACGCAGTATTTT
CASSSRLAGEVGGDTQYF
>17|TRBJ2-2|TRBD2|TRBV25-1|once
TGTGCCAGCAGTGTATCGGGACTAGCGGACAAAAGGGGGGAGCTGTTTTTT
CASSVSGLADKRGELFF
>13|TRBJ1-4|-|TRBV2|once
TGTGCCAGCAGTTACACCCCCAATGAAAAACTGTTTTTT
CASSYTPNEKLFF
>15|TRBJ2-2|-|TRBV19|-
TGTGCCAGTAGTACAGCCGGGGGATACACCGGGGAGCTGTTTTTT
CASSTAGGYTGELFF
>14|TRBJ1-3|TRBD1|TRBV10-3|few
TGTGCCAGCTGGCAGGGGGCAGCTGGAAACACCATATATTTT
CASWQGAAGNTIYF
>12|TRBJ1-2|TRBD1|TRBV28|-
TGTGCCAGCAGTTTACAGACAGGGGTAAACACCTTC
CASSLQTGVNTF
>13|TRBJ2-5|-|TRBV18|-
TGTGCCAGCTCACCTGGACTTCAAGAGACCCAGTACTTC
CASSPGLQETQYF
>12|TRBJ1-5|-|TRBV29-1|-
TGCAGCGTCTCGGGTAGCAATCAGCCCCAGCATTTT
CSVSGSNQPQHF
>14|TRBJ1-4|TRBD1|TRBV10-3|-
TGTGCCATCAGCAACAGGGGCCGCGATGAAAAACTGTTTTTT
CAISNRGRDEKLFF
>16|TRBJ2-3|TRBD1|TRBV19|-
TGTGCCAGTAGTGTACAACAGGGGGCTATCACAGATACGCAGTATTTT
CASSVQQGAITDTQYF
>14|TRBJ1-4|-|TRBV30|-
TGTGCCTGGAGTGTAGGCGGCCTTGGTGAAAAACTGTTTTTT
CAWSVGGLGEKLFF
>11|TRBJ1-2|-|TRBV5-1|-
TGCGCCAGCAGTGGCCCCTCGGGCTACACCTTC
CASSGPSGYTF
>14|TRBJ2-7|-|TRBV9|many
TGTGCCAGCAGCGCCCGACTTGGAGGTGCCGAGCAGTACTTC
CASSARLGGAEQYF
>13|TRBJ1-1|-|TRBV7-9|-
TGTGCCAGCAGCTTTAGCGAGCAGGCCGAAGCTTTCTTT
CASSFSEQAEAFF
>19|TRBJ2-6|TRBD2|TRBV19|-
TGTGCCAGTAGTGAACAAGGACTAGCGGGATCCGATGGGGCCAACGTCCTGACTTTC
CASSEQGLAGSDGANVLTF
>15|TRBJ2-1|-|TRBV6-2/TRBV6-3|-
TGTGCCAGCAGCCCGACAGGGAGGTCGGTCAATGAGCAGTTCTTC
CASSPTGRSVNEQFF
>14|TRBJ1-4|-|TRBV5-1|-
TGCGCCAGCAGCCGAGACGGCCCACCAGGAAAACTGTTTTTT
CASSRDGPPGKLFF
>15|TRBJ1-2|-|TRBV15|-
TGTGCCACCAGCAGAGAAATTGGGCCGACCTATGGCTACACCTTC
CATSREIGPTYGYTF